The 19 T cell receptor beta chains given below trace back to one sample, sequenced in a study of T-cell reconstitution after alpha-beta-depleted transplantation in children. Unique molecular identifiers were used to barcode this TCRbeta library. TCRdb called the PCR reads again in MiXCR, with one record for every CDR3 protein. The sample carries roughly 590,000 distinct CDR3 sequences, roughly 17% recorded once. The specimen was PBMCs from the stem cell graft donor, collected from the stem cell graft. These receptor sequences come from a human donor who donated a stem cell graft to a child with acute myeloid leukemia.

A note on this clonotype: A much larger clone sits a single nucleotide away, making a read error possible. This rearrangement joins TRBV12-3 or TRBV12-4 to TRBJ2-1; D not certain. The CDR3 is 14 amino acids. The V end lost 4 bases, the J end lost 6 bases, and 13 bases lay between the germline ends. DNA of the CDR3: TGTGCCAGCAGTTCTCACACCTACACCAATGAGCAGTTCTTC. It yields the protein CASSSHTYTNEQFF.

This clonotype was seen only a few times. The junction departs from germline at one end; a sequencing error may be responsible. The chain couples TRBV20-1 to TRBJ2-7; tentatively, D is TRBD2 (7 bases). Germline CDR1 and CDR2: DFQATT and SNEGSKA (reference sequence). The CDR3 extends over 16 amino acids. CDR3 protein: CCARGGETLWDYEQYF. Here the CDR3 DNA reads TGCTGTGCTAGGGGGGGAGAGACCCTATGGGACTACGAGCAGTACTTC.

The CDR3 bases are TGCGCCAGCAGCCAAGGGGGGGCTGGAACTGAAGCTTTCTTT. Translation: CASSQGGAGTEAFF. The chain links TRBV4-1 to TRBJ1-1, with D tentatively TRBD1 (6 bases). Germline-derived CDR1 and CDR2 are MGHRA and YSYEKL. CDR3 length equals 14 residues. V was clipped by 1 base and J by 5 bases, with 11 bases between them.

On this clonotype: A much larger clone lies a single base off, so this may be a read error. The CDR3 bases are TGTGCCAGCAGCGCCGGGACAGTGGCCTACGAGCAGTACTTC. As protein: CASSAGTVAYEQYF. The chain recombines TRBV9 with TRBJ2-7; 7 bases agree with TRBD1. The CDR3 loop spans 14 amino acids. In germline, CDR1 is SGDLS, CDR2 YYNGEE. The V and J ends lost 3 bases and 2 bases, in that order; junction bases with no gene match: 5. The full variable domain, its missing parts supplied by reference TRBV9 and TRBJ2-7, is DSGVTQTPKHLITATGQRVTLRCSPRSGDLSVYWYQQSLDQGLQFLIQYYNGEERAKGNILERFSAQQFPDLHSELNLSSLELGDSALYFCASSAGTVAYEQYFGPGTRLTVT.

With respect to this clonotype: Without the conserved terminal phenylalanine or tryptophan, this CDR3 likely stems from a read error. The rearrangement joins TRBV20-1 to TRBJ2-3; 11 positions match TRBD2. Germline lookup yields CDR1 DFQATT and CDR2 SNEGSKA (reference sequence). Trimming took 6 bases from V and 2 from J; bases not matched to a gene: 19. This CDR3 has 19 residues. The DNA of the CDR3 is TGCAGTGCGCCCAGACCCCCTCTAGCGGGGGGCCTCTTCACAGATACGCAGTATCTT. This translates into CSAPRPPLAGGLFTDTQYL.

The J gene is TRBJ1-5, the V gene TRBV30, with D unclear. The CDR3 runs 13 residues. CDR1 GTSNPN and CDR2 SVGIG come from the germline V gene (reference sequence). Deletions cut 2 bases from V and 3 bases from J, with 8 bases between. CDR3 amino acids: CAWSRAFNQPQHF. DNA of the CDR3: TGTGCCTGGAGTAGAGCCTTCAATCAGCCCCAGCATTTT.

This clonotype occurred many times. The V gene is TRBV4-3, the J gene TRBJ1-5; 10 positions agree with TRBD1. J was trimmed by 0 bases and V by 4 bases; bases with no gene match: 6. The germline V gene has CDR1 LGHNA and CDR2 YSLEER. The CDR3 runs to 17 residues. The CDR3 DNA follows: TGCGCCAGCAGCCCTCAGGGGGACAGGGGTAGCAATCAGCCCCAGCATTTT. This encodes CASSPQGDRGSNQPQHF.

This clonotype occurred a few times. The rearrangement links TRBV10-1 to TRBJ1-3; no clear D. The germline V gene has CDR1 WNHNN and CDR2 SYGVQD (reference sequence). The CDR3 consists of 15 residues. V was shortened by 0 bases and J by 8 bases, with 14 bases between the two germline ends. CDR3 region: CASSESIPDEDTIYF. In DNA, the CDR3 is TGCGCCAGCAGTGAGTCGATTCCGGACGAGGACACCATATATTTT.

This clonotype was observed many times. This sequence joins TRBV10-3 and TRBJ2-7, with TRBD1 matching 7 bases. With V trimmed by 4 bases and J by 4 bases, 7 bases remained unmatched. CDR1 is ENHRY and CDR2 is SYGVKD in the germline V gene. The CDR3 has 14 amino acids. This chain's CDR3 is CAISAHGTAYEQYV. In DNA form, the CDR3 reads TGTGCCATCAGTGCCCATGGGACAGCATACGAGCAGTACGTC.

This clonotype was detected ten times or more. The rearrangement joins TRBV20-1 to TRBJ2-7; tentative D call: TRBD1 (5 bases). Germline CDR1 reads DFQATT; CDR2 reads SNEGSKA (reference sequence). CDR3 length: 13 amino acids. V was shortened by 0 bases and J by 0 bases, with 6 bases between the two germline ends. The CDR3 region is CSARDDSSYEQYF. For the CDR3, the DNA is TGCAGTGCTAGAGACGACAGCTCCTACGAGCAGTACTTC.

This clonotype was observed a few times. The chain uses TRBV12-3 or TRBV12-4 and TRBJ2-7; 7 nucleotides align to TRBD1. V was clipped by 6 bases and J by 2 bases; unmatched bases: 4. There are 13 residues in the CDR3. CDR3 bases: TGTGCCAGCAGAAAGACAGGGCCCTACGAGCAGTACTTC. It codes for CASRKTGPYEQYF.

This chain links TRBV7-9 with TRBJ1-2; D gene unclear. V was shortened by 2 bases and J by 6 bases, with 10 bases between the two germline ends. CDR3 length: 13 residues. From germline, CDR1 is SEHNR and CDR2 FQNEAQ (reference sequence). CDR3 sequence reads: CASSLTTDNGYTF. Written as DNA, the CDR3 is TGTGCCAGCAGCTTAACTACAGACAATGGCTACACCTTC.

This clonotype was recorded many times. The V call is TRBV20-1, the J call TRBJ2-2; 12 nucleotides line up with TRBD1. Per germline, CDR1 DFQATT and CDR2 SNEGSKA (reference sequence). The CDR3 has 17 residues. The V segment lost 7 bases and the J segment 3 bases; nucleotides outside the gene matches: 12. This chain's CDR3 is CSVLGQGARSDTGELFF. DNA for the CDR3: TGCAGTGTTCTGGGACAGGGGGCTCGGTCCGACACCGGGGAGCTGTTTTTT.

The chain employs TRBV3-1 and TRBJ2-1; perhaps D is TRBD1 or TRBD2 (6 bases each). The V end lost 2 bases, the J end lost 8 bases, and 13 bases lay between the germline ends. Germline V gene sequence: CDR1 LGHDT, CDR2 YNNKEL (reference sequence). This CDR3 region has 14 residues. DNA of the CDR3: TGTGCCAGCAGCCAACTAGGTAGGGGGGATGAGCAGTTCTTC. Its translation is CASSQLGRGDEQFF.

This rearrangement joins TRBV5-1 to TRBJ2-2; 7 bases map to TRBD2. The ends lost 7 bases at V and 4 bases at J; junction bases unmatched: 10. The CDR3 loop spans 15 amino acids. CDR1 is SGHRS, CDR2 YFSETQ, per germline. CDR3 in DNA: TGCGCCAGCCTCACTACGGGAGGTAGCACCGGGGAGCTGTTTTTT. Translated: CASLTTGGSTGELFF.

This clonotype was recorded at least ten times. The chain employs TRBV20-1 and TRBJ1-2; no reliable D call. The CDR3 runs to 12 residues. V shed 6 bases and J shed 2 bases, with 10 bases lying between them. In germline, CDR1 is DFQATT, CDR2 SNEGSKA (reference sequence). CDR3 coding DNA: TGCAGTGCCCCGATAGAGAACTATGGCTACACCTTC. As protein: CSAPIENYGYTF.

This clonotype was observed a handful of times. The genes are TRBV28 and TRBJ2-7; D is uncertain. V shed 3 bases and J shed 4 bases, with 10 bases lying between them. Germline CDR1 reads MDHEN; CDR2 reads SYDVKM. The CDR3 covers 13 residues. The CDR3 spells CASSFYGGYEQYV. CDR3 in DNA: TGTGCCAGCAGTTTCTATGGTGGGTACGAGCAGTACGTC.

This clonotype was seen more than once but under ten times. V is TRBV27 and J is TRBJ2-7; D possibly corresponds to TRBD2 (6 bases). Germline CDR1 reads MNHEY; CDR2 reads SMNVEV (reference sequence). V was clipped by 4 bases and J by 0 bases, with 16 bases between them. CDR3 size: 16 residues. The CDR3 loop is CASSSRHGGDSYEQYF. For the CDR3, the DNA is TGTGCCAGCAGTTCCCGACATGGCGGGGACTCCTACGAGCAGTACTTC.

This clonotype was counted at least ten times. The chain links TRBV29-1 to TRBJ2-1, with TRBD2 matching 8 bases. Germline V gene sequence: CDR1 SQVTM, CDR2 ANQGSEA. The CDR3 spans 14 residues. The V and J ends lost 6 bases and 0 bases, in that order; junction bases with no gene match: 4. The DNA for the CDR3 is TGCAGCGTGGTAGCGGGGAGCTCCTACAATGAGCAGTTCTTC. Translating it yields CSVVAGSSYNEQFF.